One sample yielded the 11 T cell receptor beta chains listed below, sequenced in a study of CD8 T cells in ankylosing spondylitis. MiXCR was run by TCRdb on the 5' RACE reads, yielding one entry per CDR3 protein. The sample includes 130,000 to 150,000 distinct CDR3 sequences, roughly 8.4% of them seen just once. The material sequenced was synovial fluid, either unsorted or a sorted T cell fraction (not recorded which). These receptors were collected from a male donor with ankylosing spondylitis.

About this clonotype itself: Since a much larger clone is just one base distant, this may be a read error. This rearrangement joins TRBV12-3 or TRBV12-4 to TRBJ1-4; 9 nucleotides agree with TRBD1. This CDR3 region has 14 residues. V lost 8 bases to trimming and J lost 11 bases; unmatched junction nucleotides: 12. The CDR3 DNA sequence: TGTGCCAGCCTTAAAACAGGGGGCACCGGGAAACTGTTTTTT. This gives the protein CASLKTGGTGKLFF.

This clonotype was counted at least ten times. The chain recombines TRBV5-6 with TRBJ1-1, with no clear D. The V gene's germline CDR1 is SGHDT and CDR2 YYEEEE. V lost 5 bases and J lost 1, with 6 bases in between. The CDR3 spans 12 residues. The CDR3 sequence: CASSLANTEAFF. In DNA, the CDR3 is TGTGCCAGCAGTCTTGCGAACACTGAAGCTTTCTTT.

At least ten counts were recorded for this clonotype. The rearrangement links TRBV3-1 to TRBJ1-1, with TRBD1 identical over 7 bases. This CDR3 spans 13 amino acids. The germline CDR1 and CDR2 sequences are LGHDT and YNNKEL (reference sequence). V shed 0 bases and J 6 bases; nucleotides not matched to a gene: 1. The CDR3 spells CASSQDTGAEAFF. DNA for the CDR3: TGTGCCAGCAGCCAAGACACAGGGGCTGAAGCTTTCTTT.

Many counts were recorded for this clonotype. CDR3 loop: CAISESGGNPQTQYF. The CDR3 nucleotides are TGTGCCATCAGCGAAAGCGGGGGAAACCCGCAGACCCAGTACTTC. The chain uses TRBV10-3 and TRBJ2-5, with 8 bases aligning to TRBD2. V shed 6 bases and J 6 bases; nucleotides not matched to a gene: 12. CDR1 and CDR2 (germline): ENHRY, SYGVKD. This CDR3 has 15 amino acids.

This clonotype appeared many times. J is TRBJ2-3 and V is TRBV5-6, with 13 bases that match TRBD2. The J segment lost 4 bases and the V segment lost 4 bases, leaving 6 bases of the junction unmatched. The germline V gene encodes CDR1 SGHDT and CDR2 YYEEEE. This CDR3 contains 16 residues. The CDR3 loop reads CASSTLLAGGADTQYF. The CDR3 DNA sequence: TGTGCCAGCAGCACGTTACTAGCGGGAGGGGCAGATACGCAGTATTTT.

CDR3 coding DNA: TGCAGCGTTGAAGAAGGGCAGGGAATTGAAGCTTTCTTT. It translates to CSVEEGQGIEAFF. This chain joins TRBV29-1 and TRBJ1-1; TRBD1 might be the D (5 bases). Germline values: CDR1 SQVTM, CDR2 ANQGSEA. The V end was cut by 0 bases, the J end by 7 bases, with 12 bases between. The CDR3 loop spans 13 amino acids.

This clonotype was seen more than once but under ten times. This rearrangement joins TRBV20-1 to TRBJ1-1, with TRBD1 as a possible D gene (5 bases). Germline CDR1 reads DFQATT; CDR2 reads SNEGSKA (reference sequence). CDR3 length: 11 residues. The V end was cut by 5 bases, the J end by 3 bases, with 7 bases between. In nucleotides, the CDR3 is TGCAGTGCTGTAGGGGACACTGAAGCTTTCTTT. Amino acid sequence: CSAVGDTEAFF.

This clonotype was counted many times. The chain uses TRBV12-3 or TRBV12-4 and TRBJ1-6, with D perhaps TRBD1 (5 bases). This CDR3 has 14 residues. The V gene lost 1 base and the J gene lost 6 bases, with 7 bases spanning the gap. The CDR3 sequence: CASSLEQVNSPLHF. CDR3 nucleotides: TGTGCCAGCAGTTTAGAACAGGTTAATTCACCCCTCCACTTT.

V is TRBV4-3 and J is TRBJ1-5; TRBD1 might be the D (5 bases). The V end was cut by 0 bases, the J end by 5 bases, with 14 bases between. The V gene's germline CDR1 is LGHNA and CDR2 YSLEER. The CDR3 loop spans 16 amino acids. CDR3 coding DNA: TGCGCCAGCAGCCAAGATGTTGGCAGGGCTTATCAGCCCCAGCATTTT. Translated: CASSQDVGRAYQPQHF.

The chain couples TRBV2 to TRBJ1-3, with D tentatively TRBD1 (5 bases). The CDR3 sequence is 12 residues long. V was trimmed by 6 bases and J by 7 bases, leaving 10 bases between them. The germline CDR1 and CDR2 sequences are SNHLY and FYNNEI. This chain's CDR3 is CASRGDTNTIYF. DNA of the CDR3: TGTGCCAGCAGGGGGGATACGAACACCATATATTTT.

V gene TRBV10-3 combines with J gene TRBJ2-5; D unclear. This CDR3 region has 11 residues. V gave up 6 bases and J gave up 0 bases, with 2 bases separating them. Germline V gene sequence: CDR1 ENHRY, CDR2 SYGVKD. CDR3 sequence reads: CAIRNQETQYF. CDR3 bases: TGTGCCATCAGGAACCAAGAGACCCAGTACTTC.